The 9 T cell receptor beta chains below all came from one sample that was sequenced in a study of cytomegalovirus exposure and HLA in healthy donors. A multiplex PCR was run with 60 Vbeta primers and 13 Jbeta primers. Some clones are missing from TCRdb's copy, which holds only in-frame ones; the method was immunoSEQ multiplex PCR. The sample lists 120,000 to 150,000 clones, about 80% seen once, with 6.2% in the top ten. Sequencing used PBMCs. Every receptor here comes from a woman between 35 and 50 years old in good health and CMV-seropositive.

V usage is TRBV10-3 and J usage is TRBJ2-7, with a tentative D call TRBD1 (5 bases). The V end was cut by 6 bases, the J end by 3 bases, with 12 bases between. Germline assignment: CDR1 ENHRY and CDR2 SYGVKD. The CDR3 length is 13 residues. The CDR3 loop is CAISPAGIYEQYF. The CDR3 nucleotides read TGTGCCATCAGCCCGGCAGGGATCTACGAGCAGTACTTC.

With regard to this clone: A read error may account for a junction end that differs from germline. This chain links TRBV7-9 with TRBJ1-2; the match to TRBD1 covers 8 bases. The germline V gene encodes CDR1 SEHNR and CDR2 FQNEAQ (reference sequence). The CDR3 has 15 residues. In nucleotides, the CDR3 is TGTTCCAGCAGCCCCGGGGACAGGAGAAACTATGGCTACACCTTC. Translating it yields CSSSPGDRRNYGYTF.

The CDR3: CASQGTTTRDTQYF. Written as DNA, the CDR3 is TGCGCCAGCCAAGGGACTACGACACGGGATACGCAGTATTTT. The chain employs TRBV5-1 and TRBJ2-3; TRBD2 matches 7 bases. The CDR3 extends over 14 amino acids. The junction had 11 bases not matched to a gene; V was cut back by 7 bases and J by 6 bases. Germline V lookup: CDR1 SGHRS, CDR2 YFSETQ.

The chain combines TRBV29-1 with TRBJ2-1; 9 nucleotides align to TRBD2. The ends lost 7 bases at V and 15 bases at J; junction bases unmatched: 10. Germline CDR1 is SQVTM and CDR2 is ANQGSEA. The CDR3 consists of 11 residues. DNA of the CDR3: TGCAGCGGGGGGGTAAGCGGGAGGCCGTTCTTC. This encodes CSGGVSGRPFF.

V gene TRBV5-6 combines with J gene TRBJ2-5; maybe TRBD1 (5 bases). The DNA end favors TRBJ2-7, so the J call may be wrong. Per the germline V gene, CDR1 is SGHDT and CDR2 is YYEEEE. This CDR3 has 15 residues. The CDR3 DNA follows: TGTGCCAGCAGCTTTGGGGCAGGGAATGCCTACGAGCAGTACTTC. It yields the protein CASSFGAGNAYEQYF.

The V gene is TRBV5-1, the J gene TRBJ1-2; D perhaps matches TRBD1 (6 bases). The CDR3 spans 14 residues. Trimming shortened V by 3 bases and J by 8 bases, and 17 bases separated the two germline ends. Germline V gene data show CDR1 as SGHRS and CDR2 as YFSETQ. For the CDR3, the DNA is TGCGCCAGCAGCTCCCGGGGGGCGGGGGACGGCTACACCTTC. It is translated as CASSSRGAGDGYTF.

This chain joins TRBV5-1 and TRBJ1-1; D unresolved. CDR1 and CDR2 (germline): SGHRS, YFSETQ. Trimming pared 2 bases from V and 1 base from J, leaving 9 bases between. The CDR3 is 14 amino acids. The CDR3 loop reads CASSLPLANTEAFF. The CDR3 region has the DNA TGCGCCAGCAGCTTACCCCTAGCGAACACTGAAGCTTTCTTT. Filled out from reference TRBV5-1 and TRBJ1-1, the complete variable domain reads KAGVTQTPRYLIKTRGQQVTLSCSPISGHRSVSWYQQTPGQGLQFLFEYFSETQRNKGNFPGRFSGRQFSNSRSEMNVSTLELGDSALYLCASSLPLANTEAFFGQGTRLTVV.

CDR3 coding DNA: TGTGCCAGTTCGTGGACAGGGGACTCCTACGAGCAGTACTTC. Its translation is CASSWTGDSYEQYF. V usage is TRBV19 and J usage is TRBJ2-7; 9 bases map to TRBD1. CDR1 and CDR2 (germline): LNHDA, SQIVND (reference sequence). This CDR3 is 14 amino acids long. Losses at the gene ends were 8 bases for V and 0 bases for J; bases not matched to a gene: 5.

The chain links TRBV10-3 to TRBJ2-5; 11 bases fit TRBD2. CDR3 length: 15 amino acids. The germline gives CDR1 ENHRY, CDR2 SYGVKD. Losses at the gene ends were 3 bases for V and 5 bases for J; bases not matched to a gene: 5. The CDR3 nucleotides are TGTGCCATCAGTGATGGGACTAGCGGTGGGGAGACCCAGTACTTC. This gives the protein CAISDGTSGGETQYF.